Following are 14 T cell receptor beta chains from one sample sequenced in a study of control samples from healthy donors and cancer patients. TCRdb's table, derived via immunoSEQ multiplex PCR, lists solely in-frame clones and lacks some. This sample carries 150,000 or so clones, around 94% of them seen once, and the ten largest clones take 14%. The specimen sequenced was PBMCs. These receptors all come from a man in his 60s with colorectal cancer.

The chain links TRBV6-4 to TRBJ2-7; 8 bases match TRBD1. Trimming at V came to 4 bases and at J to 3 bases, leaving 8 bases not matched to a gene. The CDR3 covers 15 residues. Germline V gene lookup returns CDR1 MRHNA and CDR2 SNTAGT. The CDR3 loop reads CASSAETGAVYEQYF. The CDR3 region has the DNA TGTGCCAGCAGTGCCGAGACAGGGGCTGTCTACGAGCAGTACTTC.

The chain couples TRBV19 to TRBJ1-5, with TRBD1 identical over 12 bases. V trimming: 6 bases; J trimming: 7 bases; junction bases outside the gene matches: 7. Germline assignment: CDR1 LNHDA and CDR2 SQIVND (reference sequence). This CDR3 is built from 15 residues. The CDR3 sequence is CASRGQGARGQPQHF. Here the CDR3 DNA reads TGTGCCAGTAGGGGACAGGGGGCGCGAGGCCAGCCCCAGCATTTT.

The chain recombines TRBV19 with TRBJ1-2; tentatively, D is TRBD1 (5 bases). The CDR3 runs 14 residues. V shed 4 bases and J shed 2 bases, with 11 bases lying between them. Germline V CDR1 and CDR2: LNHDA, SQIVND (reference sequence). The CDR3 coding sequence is TGTGCCAGTAGTAGAGACAGTAGCAACTATGGCTACACCTTC. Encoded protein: CASSRDSSNYGYTF. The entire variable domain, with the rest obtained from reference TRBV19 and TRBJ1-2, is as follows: DGGITQSPKYLFRKEGQNVTLSCEQNLNHDAMYWYRQDPGQGLRLIYYSQIVNDFQKGDIAEGYSVSREKKESFPLTVTSAQKNPTAFYLCASSRDSSNYGYTFGSGTRLTVV.

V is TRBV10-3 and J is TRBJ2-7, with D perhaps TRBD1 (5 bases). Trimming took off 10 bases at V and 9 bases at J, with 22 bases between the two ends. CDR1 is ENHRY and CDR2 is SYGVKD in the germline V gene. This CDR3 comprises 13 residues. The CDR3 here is CATFDSRSDLQYF. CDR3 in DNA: TGTGCCACCTTTGACAGCAGGTCGGATTTGCAGTACTTC.

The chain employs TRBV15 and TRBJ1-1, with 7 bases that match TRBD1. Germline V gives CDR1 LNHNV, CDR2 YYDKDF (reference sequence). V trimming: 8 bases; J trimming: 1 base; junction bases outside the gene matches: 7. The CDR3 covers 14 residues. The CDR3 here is CATGPGQPNTEAFF. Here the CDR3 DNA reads TGTGCCACCGGTCCGGGACAGCCGAACACTGAAGCTTTCTTT.

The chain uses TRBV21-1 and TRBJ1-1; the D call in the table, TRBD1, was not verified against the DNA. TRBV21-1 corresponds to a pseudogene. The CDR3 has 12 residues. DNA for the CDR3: TGTGCCAGCAGCAGAAACAGGGATTGGGCTTTCTTT. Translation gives CASSRNRDWAFF.

CDR3 sequence reads: CASSDSGGPDTQYF. Here the CDR3 DNA reads TGCGCCAGCAGTGATTCCGGGGGCCCAGATACGCAGTATTTT. V is TRBV10-2 and J is TRBJ2-3; D is possibly TRBD1 or TRBD2 (6 bases each). V was shortened by 3 bases and J by 4 bases, with 11 bases between the two germline ends. Germline V CDR1 and CDR2: WSHSY, SAAADI. The length of the CDR3 is 14 residues.

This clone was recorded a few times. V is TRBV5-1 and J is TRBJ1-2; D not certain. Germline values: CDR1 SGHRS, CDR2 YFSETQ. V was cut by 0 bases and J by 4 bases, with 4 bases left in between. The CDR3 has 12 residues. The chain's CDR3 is CASSLVGYGYTF. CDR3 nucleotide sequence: TGCGCCAGCAGCTTGGTCGGCTATGGCTACACCTTC. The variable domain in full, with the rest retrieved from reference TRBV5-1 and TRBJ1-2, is KAGVTQTPRYLIKTRGQQVTLSCSPISGHRSVSWYQQTPGQGLQFLFEYFSETQRNKGNFPGRFSGRQFSNSRSEMNVSTLELGDSALYLCASSLVGYGYTFGSGTRLTVV.

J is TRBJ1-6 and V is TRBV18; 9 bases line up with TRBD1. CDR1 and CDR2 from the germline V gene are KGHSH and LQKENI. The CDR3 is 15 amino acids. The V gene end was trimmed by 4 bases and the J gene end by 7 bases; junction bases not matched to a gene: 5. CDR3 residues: CASSRTGDVNSPLHF. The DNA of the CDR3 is TGTGCCAGCTCACGGACAGGGGACGTCAATTCACCCCTCCACTTT.

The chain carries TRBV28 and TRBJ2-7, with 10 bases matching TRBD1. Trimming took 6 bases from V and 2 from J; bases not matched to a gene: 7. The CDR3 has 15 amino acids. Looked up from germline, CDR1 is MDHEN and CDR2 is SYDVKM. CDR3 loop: CASRGWTGGTYEQYF. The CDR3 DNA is TGTGCCAGCAGGGGGTGGACAGGGGGAACCTACGAGCAGTACTTC.

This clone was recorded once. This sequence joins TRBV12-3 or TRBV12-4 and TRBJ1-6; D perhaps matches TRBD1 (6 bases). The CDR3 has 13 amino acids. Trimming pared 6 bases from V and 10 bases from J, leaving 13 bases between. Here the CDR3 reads CASSQGPFSPLHF. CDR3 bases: TGTGCCAGCAGCCAGGGGCCCTTCTCACCCCTCCACTTT.

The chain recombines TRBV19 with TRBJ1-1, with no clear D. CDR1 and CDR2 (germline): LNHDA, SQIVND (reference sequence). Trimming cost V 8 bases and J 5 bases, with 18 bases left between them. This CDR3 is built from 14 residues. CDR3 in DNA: TGTGCCAGTTCTCCATACGGTGATGGGACTGAAGCTTTCTTT. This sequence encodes CASSPYGDGTEAFF.

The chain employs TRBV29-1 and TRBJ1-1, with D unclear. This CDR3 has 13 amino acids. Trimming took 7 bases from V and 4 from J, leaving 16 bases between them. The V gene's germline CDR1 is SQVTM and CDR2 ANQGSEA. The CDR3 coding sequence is TGCAGCGCAAGGCAGTGGGGTGGCACTGAAGCTTTCTTT. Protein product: CSARQWGGTEAFF.

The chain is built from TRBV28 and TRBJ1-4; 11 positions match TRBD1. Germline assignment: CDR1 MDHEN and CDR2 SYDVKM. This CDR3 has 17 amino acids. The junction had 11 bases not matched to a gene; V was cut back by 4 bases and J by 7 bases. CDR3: CASSSPGQGVLGEKLFF. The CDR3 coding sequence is TGTGCCAGCAGTTCTCCGGGACAGGGGGTTCTCGGTGAAAAACTGTTTTTT. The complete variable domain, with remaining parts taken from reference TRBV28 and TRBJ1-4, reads DVKVTQSSRYLVKRTGEKVFLECVQDMDHENMFWYRQDPGLGLRLIYFSYDVKMKEKGDIPEGYSVSREKKERFSLILESASTNQTSMYLCASSSPGQGVLGEKLFFGSGTQLSVL.